This section outlines one T cell receptor (beta chain) sequence together with its context. The target of this receptor is not known. Base qualities are not provided; no much larger clone lies one nucleotide away. Other DNA sequences in the sample encode the same CDR3. TCRbeta CDR3 regions were amplified from genomic DNA by means of the immunoSEQ Assay, a bias-controlled multiplex PCR. As for the original processing: The number of nucleated cells in each sample was estimated by amplification of reference gene primers within the assay. Sequence reads were collapsed and filtered to measure the absolute abundance of every unique TCRbeta CDR3 rearrangement. For each sample, productive Simpson clonality was calculated by taking the square root of Simpson's diversity index across productive rearrangements. Not all clones reach the TCRdb copy of this immuneACCESS table, which keeps in-frame sequences only. Checked studies attribute under half of the gap to unresolved V genes and leave the rest unexplained. V and J calls and clone size are given by that table; D and trimming were obtained from the DNA. This sample holds about 210,000 clones; approximately 80% were observed only once. The ten largest make up roughly 7% of the sample.

At one collaborating source in Seattle, patients were enrolled during active infection and were followed longitudinally through the course of disease. Each collaborating institution followed its own protocols to collect whole blood in K2EDTA tubes. For TCRbeta analysis, collaborator samples were shipped as frozen whole blood, as isolated PBMCs, or as DNA extracted from either sample type. V ends up 6 bases short and J 7 bases short, with an unmatched junction base count of 10. From a lookup of the germline V gene, CDR1 and CDR2 are SGHRS and YFSETQ. The CDR3 measures 14 amino acids from cysteine to phenylalanine. Of the read, only the CDR3 DNA is kept; its 42 bases are in frame from base 1. This sample is part of a study of blood T cell repertoires in COVID-19 (dated by TCRdb to the early 2020s). Regarding the study in general: Samples covering the acute and convalescent phases of COVID-19 were provided by collaborators in the United States, Italy and Spain. The prospective study material was composed of cDNA or gDNA derived from T cells, B-cell-depleted T cells, or PBMCs. The dataset comprised deeply sampled blood TCRbeta repertoires from subjects exposed to, actively infected with, or recovered from COVID-19. The repertoires were made available in a free public database intended to serve as a resource for research on the immune response to SARS-CoV-2. Samples came from the ongoing ImmuneRACE study (first 160 participants) plus 1,254 subjects from 6 global collaborators. Sample metadata almost always included a de-identified subject ID, COVID-19 status, age in years and sex. Where available, HLA class I and class II types were taken from metadata supplied by the sample provider and were not determined by assay-based typing. What the work shows at the level of the full study, not this receptor alone: The quantity of clinical and demographic metadata differed by source and by participant and was supplied without curation.

The source material was peripheral blood. The receptor's source is a woman of 80 years or more with COVID-19, enrolled during active disease. Here the chain combines TRBV5-1 and TRBJ2-7; 10 bases in the junction line up with TRBD1. The CDR3 protein: CASKETGGRGEQYF. At the DNA level, the sequence is TGCGCCAGCAAAGAGACAGGGGGCAGGGGGGAGCAGTACTTC. The full variable domain, completed from the reference TRBV5-1 and TRBJ2-7 proteins outside the CDR3, reads KAGVTQTPRYLIKTRGQQVTLSCSPISGHRSVSWYQQTPGQGLQFLFEYFSETQRNKGNFPGRFSGRQFSNSRSEMNVSTLELGDSALYLCASKETGGRGEQYFGPGTRLTVT.